The rows below give T cell receptor beta chains drawn from one sample of a study of control samples from healthy donors and cancer patients. TCRdb's copy holds only in-frame clones and misses some; the assay was immunoSEQ multiplex PCR. The repertoire has over 100,000 clones, approximately 88% of them found once; the top ten carry 3.4%. The sample consisted of blood. These receptors all come from a middle-aged man in good health. Both conserved end residues are part of each CDR3. A D gene is named only where the DNA matches it firmly. Not all rows give a size; the values are once, few, many and, for expanded clones, a class.

d_call: TRBD1
j_call: TRBJ2-3
v_call: TRBV29-1
clone_size: NA
cdr3_aa: CSTRTGYTDTQYF
cdr3_nt: TGCAGCACCAGGACAGGGTATACAGATACGCAGTATTTT

d_call: NA
j_call: TRBJ1-1
v_call: TRBV9
clone_size: NA
cdr3_aa: CASSSNRDPNTEAFF
cdr3_nt: TGTGCCAGCAGCTCCAACAGGGACCCGAACACTGAAGCTTTCTTT

d_call: NA
j_call: TRBJ1-3
v_call: TRBV20-1
clone_size: NA
cdr3_aa: CSASLTAGNTIYF
cdr3_nt: TGCAGTGCTAGTTTGACGGCTGGAAACACCATATATTTT

d_call: TRBD1
j_call: TRBJ2-7
v_call: TRBV3-1/TRBV3-2
clone_size: NA
cdr3_aa: CASSSQGQGINEQYF
cdr3_nt: TGTGCCAGCAGCTCCCAGGGACAGGGAATAAACGAGCAGTACTTC

d_call: NA
j_call: TRBJ2-1
v_call: TRBV7-3
clone_size: once
cdr3_aa: CASSGSSLNEQFF
cdr3_nt: TGTGCCAGCAGCGGGTCTAGTCTTAATGAGCAGTTCTTC

d_call: NA
j_call: TRBJ1-4
v_call: TRBV5-1
clone_size: NA
cdr3_aa: CASSFTTTNEKLFF
cdr3_nt: TGCGCCAGCAGCTTTACTACAACTAATGAAAAACTGTTTTTT

d_call: NA
j_call: TRBJ2-2
v_call: TRBV9
clone_size: NA
cdr3_aa: CASSGHLPTGELFF
cdr3_nt: TGTGCCAGCAGCGGACACCTCCCGACCGGGGAGCTGTTTTTT

d_call: NA
j_call: TRBJ2-7
v_call: TRBV7-3
clone_size: NA
cdr3_aa: CASSPRGSYEQYF
cdr3_nt: TGTGCCAGCAGCCCCCGGGGGTCCTACGAGCAGTACTTC

d_call: NA
j_call: TRBJ2-7
v_call: TRBV6-2/TRBV6-3
clone_size: NA
cdr3_aa: CASSYGQPTYEQYF
cdr3_nt: TGTGCCAGCAGTTACGGACAGCCTACCTACGAGCAGTACTTC

d_call: NA
j_call: TRBJ1-1
v_call: TRBV9
clone_size: few
cdr3_aa: CASSASNTEAFF
cdr3_nt: TGTGCCAGCAGCGCTTCGAACACTGAAGCTTTCTTT

d_call: NA
j_call: TRBJ2-3
v_call: TRBV6-2/TRBV6-3
clone_size: NA
cdr3_aa: CASSLLLSTDTQYF
cdr3_nt: TGTGCCAGCAGTCTACTCCTCTCCACAGATACGCAGTATTTT

d_call: NA
j_call: TRBJ2-3
v_call: TRBV24-1
clone_size: NA
cdr3_aa: CATSPARDTDTQYF
cdr3_nt: TGTGCCACCAGTCCAGCCCGGGACACAGATACGCAGTATTTT

d_call: NA
j_call: TRBJ2-3
v_call: TRBV2
clone_size: NA
cdr3_aa: CAINTDTQYF
cdr3_nt: TGTGCCATCAACACAGATACGCAGTATTTT

d_call: TRBD1
j_call: TRBJ1-6
v_call: TRBV7-9
clone_size: NA
cdr3_aa: CASRPGQGGGNSPLHF
cdr3_nt: TGTGCCAGCAGGCCGGGACAGGGTGGGGGTAATTCACCCCTCCACTTT

d_call: TRBD2
j_call: TRBJ2-3
v_call: TRBV6-6
clone_size: NA
cdr3_aa: CASAPHLAGVADTQYF
cdr3_nt: TGTGCCAGCGCCCCACACCTAGCGGGGGTGGCAGATACGCAGTATTTT

d_call: NA
j_call: TRBJ2-2
v_call: TRBV7-3
clone_size: once
cdr3_aa: CASSLGRQNTGELFF
cdr3_nt: TGTGCCAGCAGCTTAGGGAGACAGAACACCGGGGAGCTGTTTTTT

d_call: NA
j_call: TRBJ1-5
v_call: TRBV6-6
clone_size: NA
cdr3_aa: CASSALSNQPQHF
cdr3_nt: TGTGCCAGCAGTGCCCTTAGCAATCAGCCCCAGCATTTT

d_call: NA
j_call: TRBJ2-7
v_call: TRBV5-4
clone_size: few
cdr3_aa: CASSPGGSYEQYF
cdr3_nt: TGTGCCAGCAGCCCCGGAGGGTCCTACGAGCAGTACTTC

d_call: NA
j_call: TRBJ2-2
v_call: TRBV5-1
clone_size: NA
cdr3_aa: CASSLIGRQSRTGELFF
cdr3_nt: TGCGCCAGCAGCTTGATTGGGCGACAAAGCCGGACCGGGGAGCTGTTTTTT

d_call: TRBD1
j_call: TRBJ2-5
v_call: TRBV7-3
clone_size: NA
cdr3_aa: CASSLSEGAGETQYF
cdr3_nt: TGTGCCAGCAGCTTAAGTGAGGGGGCGGGAGAGACCCAGTACTTC

d_call: NA
j_call: TRBJ1-1
v_call: TRBV6-1
clone_size: NA
cdr3_aa: CASSEGLVMNTEAFF
cdr3_nt: TGTGCCAGCAGTGAAGGGTTGGTCATGAACACTGAAGCTTTCTTT

d_call: NA
j_call: TRBJ2-2
v_call: TRBV10-2
clone_size: NA
cdr3_aa: CASATGGIGELFF
cdr3_nt: TGCGCCAGCGCTACGGGGGGCATCGGGGAGCTGTTTTTT

d_call: NA
j_call: TRBJ2-7
v_call: TRBV6-1
clone_size: NA
cdr3_aa: CASSDRHYYEQYF
cdr3_nt: TGTGCCAGCAGTGATAGACATTACTACGAGCAGTACTTC

d_call: NA
j_call: TRBJ2-7
v_call: TRBV5-3
clone_size: NA
cdr3_aa: CARSPRDIPGASYEQYF
cdr3_nt: TGTGCCAGAAGCCCCCGGGACATTCCCGGGGCCTCCTACGAGCAGTACTTC

d_call: NA
j_call: TRBJ1-1
v_call: TRBV12-3/TRBV12-4
clone_size: NA
cdr3_aa: CASSWIGRTEAFF
cdr3_nt: TGTGCCAGCAGTTGGATTGGTCGCACTGAAGCTTTCTTT

d_call: TRBD1
j_call: TRBJ1-2
v_call: TRBV30
clone_size: NA
cdr3_aa: CAWSPRDRGSFGYTF
cdr3_nt: TGTGCCTGGAGTCCACGGGACAGGGGTTCGTTTGGCTACACCTTC